Listed here is a single T cell receptor beta chain. Authors' data handling: Reference gene primers were amplified, and this amplification served to estimate nucleated cell counts. Profiled with immunoSEQ multiplex PCR; TCRdb holds only in-frame clones, not every one. The V and J calls and the clone size are those of that table, but D and trimming were determined from the DNA. The sample carries 80,000 to 85,000 clones, around nine tenths recorded once. This sample was taken from a study of blood T cell repertoires in COVID-19. Study-wide context: Samples of COVID-19 (acute and convalescent) were obtained from the United States, Italy and Spain. PBMCs, B-cell-depleted T cells, or T cells were the source of the cDNA or gDNA that made up the material.

CDR3 length: 15 residues. V shed 0 bases and J shed 8 bases, with 17 bases lying between them. Per the germline V gene, CDR1 is SGHNT and CDR2 is YYREEE (reference sequence). The gene calls are TRBV5-4 and TRBJ1-2; D is perhaps TRBD1 (6 bases). This TCR derives from a woman at least 80 years old with acute or convalescent COVID-19. The sample was peripheral blood. Here the CDR3 reads CASSLAVVAQGGYTF. CDR3 coding DNA: TGTGCCAGCAGCTTGGCGGTTGTTGCTCAGGGGGGCTACACCTTC.